These T cell receptor beta chains were read from a single sample in a study of cytomegalovirus exposure and HLA in healthy donors. Sequencing was performed with immunoSEQ multiplex PCR; in TCRdb, only in-frame clones are kept and a portion is missing. The data contain approximately 170,000 clones, 70% to 80% of them singletons. The material sequenced was PBMCs. Receptors were obtained from a female donor in good health and CMV-seronegative. Each CDR3 is given with its conserved first and last residue. A D gene is named only where the DNA matches it firmly.

v_gene: TRBV5-1; d_gene: .; j_gene: TRBJ1-6; CDR3aa: CASSLATGSRGYSPLHF
v_gene: TRBV30; d_gene: TRBD1; j_gene: TRBJ1-1; CDR3aa: CAWGTGGNTEAFF
v_gene: TRBV7-9; d_gene: TRBD2; j_gene: TRBJ2-5; CDR3aa: CAIESGRGLQYF
v_gene: TRBV30; d_gene: .; j_gene: TRBJ1-4; CDR3aa: CAWSRQSNEKLFF
v_gene: TRBV18; d_gene: .; j_gene: TRBJ1-1; CDR3aa: CASSPGGGLNTEAFF
v_gene: TRBV2; d_gene: .; j_gene: TRBJ2-3; CDR3aa: CAYWGGTDTQYF
v_gene: TRBV9; d_gene: .; j_gene: TRBJ2-7; CDR3aa: CASSVEGGISYEQYF
v_gene: TRBV4-1; d_gene: TRBD2; j_gene: TRBJ2-1; CDR3aa: CASSQGLAGGPLQFF
v_gene: TRBV7-2; d_gene: TRBD1; j_gene: TRBJ2-7; CDR3aa: CASSLGTGREQYF
v_gene: TRBV6-5; d_gene: TRBD2; j_gene: TRBJ2-3; CDR3aa: CASSYASGGVDTQYF
v_gene: TRBV5-4; d_gene: TRBD2; j_gene: TRBJ2-1; CDR3aa: CASSTAGTSGNEQFF
v_gene: TRBV7-9; d_gene: TRBD1; j_gene: TRBJ2-2; CDR3aa: CASSLLTGSAGELLF
v_gene: TRBV6-1; d_gene: TRBD2; j_gene: TRBJ2-4; CDR3aa: CASSETGGKNIQYF
v_gene: TRBV5-4; d_gene: .; j_gene: TRBJ1-1; CDR3aa: CASSLEAGAGTEAFF
v_gene: TRBV7-3; d_gene: .; j_gene: TRBJ2-7; CDR3aa: CASSPPDSYEQYF
v_gene: TRBV11-3; d_gene: .; j_gene: TRBJ2-6; CDR3aa: CASSPRTGRAGANVLTF
v_gene: TRBV20-1; d_gene: .; j_gene: TRBJ2-3; CDR3aa: CSATSADTQYF
v_gene: TRBV19; d_gene: .; j_gene: TRBJ1-1; CDR3aa: CASSILTEAFF
v_gene: TRBV2; d_gene: TRBD1; j_gene: TRBJ1-5; CDR3aa: CASTGGGSPNQPQHF
v_gene: TRBV15; d_gene: .; j_gene: TRBJ2-7; CDR3aa: CATSRGAQGGREQYF
v_gene: TRBV25-1; d_gene: .; j_gene: TRBJ1-1; CDR3aa: CASTAGWNTEAFF
v_gene: TRBV14; d_gene: .; j_gene: TRBJ1-3; CDR3aa: CASSQAHFSGNTIYF
v_gene: TRBV5-6; d_gene: TRBD1; j_gene: TRBJ1-5; CDR3aa: CASSLNGQARLPQHF
v_gene: TRBV9; d_gene: TRBD1; j_gene: TRBJ2-7; CDR3aa: CASSVEAGGYEQYF
v_gene: TRBV11-3; d_gene: TRBD2; j_gene: TRBJ2-7; CDR3aa: CANSWGGYEQYF